The next 19 T cell receptor beta chains were all read from a single sample in a study of CD8+ T cells in alopecia areata. Extraction of RNA preceded its reverse transcription into cDNA, which served as the sequencing template. Using immunoSEQ multiplex PCR, the repertoire was profiled, and TCRdb retains in-frame clones only, with some absent. The table includes some 180,000 clones, around 63% detected once. The material sequenced was CD4+ T cells sorted from blood, taken at week 0. All receptors derive from a human donor with alopecia areata.

CDR3 nucleotide sequence: TGTGCCAGCAGCTTAGACCGAAGGACAGGGGCCCTCCACTTT. Residues: CASSLDRRTGALHF. The J gene is TRBJ1-6, the V gene TRBV13, with 9 nucleotides matching TRBD1. V gave up 1 base and J gave up 14 bases; unmatched junction bases: 6. CDR3 size: 14 residues. Germline CDR1 PRHDT, CDR2 FYEKMQ (reference sequence).

Comment on this clone: The sample carries other DNA sequences with the same CDR3. V usage is TRBV29-1 and J usage is TRBJ2-5, with D possibly TRBD2 on 6 matching bases. Between the trimmed V and J ends, which lost 6 bases and 3 bases, there was a span of 8 bases. Germline V lookup: CDR1 SQVTM, CDR2 ANQGSEA. The CDR3 is made up of 11 amino acids. This chain's CDR3 is CSVGGEETQYF. For the CDR3, the DNA is TGCAGCGTAGGAGGGGAAGAGACCCAGTACTTC.

The chain links TRBV28 to TRBJ1-2, with D perhaps TRBD1 (6 bases). The V end lost 4 bases, the J end lost 6 bases, and 12 bases lay between the germline ends. The V gene's germline CDR1 is MDHEN and CDR2 SYDVKM. This CDR3 has 13 amino acids. CDR3 protein: CASSSGGLNGYTF. As DNA, the CDR3 is TGTGCCAGCAGTTCCGGGGGGCTGAATGGCTACACCTTC.

The chain carries TRBV15 and TRBJ2-4; D unclear. V was clipped by 4 bases and J by 2 bases, with 3 bases between them. The CDR3 has 12 residues. Germline CDR1 LNHNV, CDR2 YYDKDF (reference sequence). The CDR3 loop reads CATSTPKNIQYF. CDR3 nucleotide sequence: TGTGCCACCAGCACGCCCAAAAACATTCAGTACTTC.

The chain uses TRBV7-9 and TRBJ2-2; 10 bases fit TRBD2. The germline V gene has CDR1 SEHNR and CDR2 FQNEAQ (reference sequence). The CDR3 runs 16 residues. The junction had 5 bases not matched to a gene; V was cut back by 5 bases and J by 2 bases. For the CDR3, the DNA is TGTGCCAGCAGCAGAACTAGCGGGGTAAACACCGGGGAGCTGTTTTTT. Its protein is CASSRTSGVNTGELFF.

This clone has just a few counts. The chain couples TRBV7-9 to TRBJ2-7; possible D gene TRBD2, 5 bases. Per germline, CDR1 SEHNR and CDR2 FQNEAQ (reference sequence). This CDR3 is built from 12 residues. V was trimmed by 5 bases and J by 7 bases, leaving 12 bases between them. CDR3 region: CASSLISGEQYF. CDR3 in DNA: TGTGCCAGCAGCCTAATCTCGGGGGAGCAGTACTTC.

The chain has TRBV6-6 and TRBJ2-7; a weak D match, TRBD1 (6 bases). This CDR3 spans 16 amino acids. The germline V gene encodes CDR1 MNHNY and CDR2 SVGAGI (reference sequence). V lost 5 bases and J lost 0, with 17 bases in between. CDR3 protein: CASSQTGKGSSYEQYF. CDR3 DNA sequence: TGTGCCAGCAGTCAAACAGGGAAGGGAAGCTCCTACGAGCAGTACTTC.

The chain combines TRBV7-9 with TRBJ2-3; TRBD1 agrees at 7 bases. V lost 3 bases to trimming and J lost 2 bases; unmatched junction nucleotides: 2. Germline assignment: CDR1 SEHNR and CDR2 FQNEAQ (reference sequence). CDR3 size: 14 residues. CDR3 amino acids: CASSLDRYTDTQYF. In DNA, the CDR3 is TGTGCCAGCAGCTTGGACAGGTACACAGATACGCAGTATTTT.

CDR3 sequence reads: CASTQEGGLQGYTF. The DNA of the CDR3 is TGCGCCAGCACCCAGGAAGGGGGGCTACAAGGCTACACCTTC. This rearrangement joins TRBV10-2 to TRBJ1-2, with D perhaps matching TRBD1 (6 bases). CDR1 and CDR2 from the germline V gene are WSHSY and SAAADI. Trimming left V 7 bases short and J 8 bases short, with 20 bases between. The CDR3 consists of 14 residues.

Comment on this clone: Distinct nucleotide sequences in the sample also encode this CDR3. This chain links TRBV29-1 with TRBJ2-3, with a tentative D call TRBD2 (6 bases). The CDR3 is made up of 13 amino acids. Trimming stripped 3 bases from V and 1 base from J, with 8 bases between. Germline V gene lookup returns CDR1 SQVTM and CDR2 ANQGSEA. The CDR3 region is CSVDTGGTDTQYF. CDR3 coding DNA: TGCAGCGTTGACACGGGGGGCACAGATACGCAGTATTTT.

Only a few counts were recorded for this clone. CDR3 DNA: TGTGCCGCGGGGCGGTATGGCTACACCTTC. Translation: CAAGRYGYTF. The chain combines TRBV30 with TRBJ1-2; possible D gene TRBD1, 5 bases. The CDR3 length is 10 residues. Trimming removed 8 bases from V and 5 bases from J, with 9 bases in between. Looked up from germline, CDR1 is GTSNPN and CDR2 is SVGIG (reference sequence).

This clone was found a few times. The chain links TRBV5-1 to TRBJ2-3, with unresolved D. Trimming cost V 0 bases and J 6 bases, with 5 bases left between them. Germline V lookup: CDR1 SGHRS, CDR2 YFSETQ. The CDR3 loop spans 12 amino acids. DNA of the CDR3: TGCGCCAGCAGCTTGGTTATGGATACGCAGTATTTT. Translation gives CASSLVMDTQYF.

The chain combines TRBV12-5 with TRBJ2-5, with D possibly matching TRBD1 (6 bases). The V gene's germline CDR1 is LGHNT and CDR2 FRNRAP. V was trimmed by 4 bases and J by 5 bases, leaving 14 bases between them. This CDR3 has 14 amino acids. The CDR3 nucleotides are TGTGCTAGTGGTTCAAAACAGGGTATTGAGACCCAGTACTTC. Amino acids: CASGSKQGIETQYF.

The chain joins TRBV6-9 to TRBJ1-2, with 8 nucleotides matching TRBD1. The CDR3 spans 15 residues. The trim removed 4 bases at V and 3 bases at J, leaving 7 bases unmatched. Germline CDR1 is MNHGY and CDR2 is SVAAGI. CDR3 nucleotides: TGTGCCAGCAGTTGCCACGACAGGGGAGACTATGGCTACACCTTC. Protein product: CASSCHDRGDYGYTF.

V usage is TRBV18 and J usage is TRBJ1-2; TRBD1 is a possible D gene (5 bases). Germline-derived CDR1 and CDR2 are KGHSH and LQKENI. V lost 3 bases, J lost 3 bases, and 11 bases lay in between. This CDR3 comprises 14 residues. As DNA, the CDR3 is TGTGCCAGCTCACCTAAAACAGGAGACTATGGCTACACCTTC. Protein sequence: CASSPKTGDYGYTF.

This clone was counted once. This chain links TRBV29-1 with TRBJ2-1; 7 bases agree with TRBD1. This CDR3 region has 14 residues. V gave up 3 bases and J gave up 3 bases; unmatched junction bases: 5. The germline CDR1 and CDR2 sequences are SQVTM and ANQGSEA. This CDR3 is CSVDLTGIYNEQFF. Here the CDR3 DNA reads TGCAGCGTTGACTTGACAGGGATCTACAATGAGCAGTTCTTC.

The chain couples TRBV29-1 to TRBJ2-3, with D perhaps TRBD1 (5 bases). Trimming removed 6 bases from V and 4 bases from J, with 14 bases in between. Germline V lookup: CDR1 SQVTM, CDR2 ANQGSEA. The CDR3 length is 13 residues. The CDR3 region has the DNA TGCAGCGTGAAACAGGTTCTGGCAGATACGCAGTATTTT. Translated, it gives CSVKQVLADTQYF.

J is TRBJ2-7 and V is TRBV2; possibly TRBD2 for D (5 bases). This CDR3 is 14 amino acids long. Per germline, CDR1 SNHLY and CDR2 FYNNEI. V was shortened by 7 bases and J by 0 bases, with 13 bases between the two germline ends. The CDR3 nucleotides read TGTGCCAGCAAGAACGGGGTGAGCTCCTACGAGCAGTACTTC. Translated: CASKNGVSSYEQYF.

This clone was counted a few times. J is TRBJ1-4 and V is TRBV18; TRBD1 matches at 7 bases. CDR3 length: 13 amino acids. Looked up from germline, CDR1 is KGHSH and CDR2 is LQKENI. V was clipped by 2 bases and J by 8 bases; unmatched bases: 2. As DNA, the CDR3 is TGTGCCAGCTCACCAGGGACAGACGAAAAACTGTTTTTT. Translating it yields CASSPGTDEKLFF.